What follows is one T cell receptor beta chain and its context. The target of this receptor is not known. No base quality information exists; no much larger clone differs at one position. Using the deep immunoSEQ assay, multiplex PCR amplified TCR CDR3 regions from genomic DNA. Extracted genomic DNA from each cell subset was distributed evenly across all wells of several immunoSEQ 96-well plates, and each plate was treated as a replicate. Each replicate PCR for sorted subsets received about 220 ng genomic DNA, equal to about 30,000 T cell genomes. Purified libraries were quantified with a Qubit 3.0 fluorometer, sized on a Bioanalyzer 2100, and re-quantified with the KAPA Library Quantification kit. A separate single-read 150-cycle Illumina NextSeq 550 flow cell was used to sequence each immunoSEQ 96-well plate. The study's own analysis went as follows. Because the immunoSEQ output included only junctional sequences and no quality scores, the filtering could not be the same as the filtering used for full-length reads. Sequences were annotated with PyIR, a Python wrapper for IgBLAST v1.9, and V/J genes and CDR3 were assigned using IMGT germline references. Reads with weak V/J assignments (E-value above 1e-6), missing CDR3, stop codons, out-of-frame junctions, or ambiguous translated residues were removed. V3J clonotypes were defined as sequences sharing the same inferred V gene, J gene, and CDR3 amino acid sequence. Percentage overlap between repertoires was computed as shared unique clonotypes divided by the size of the smaller repertoire. RTK rarefaction, the Chao1 estimator, and Recon v2.1 estimates of unobserved clonotypes were used to assess repertoire richness. OLGA was used to compute generation probabilities for all TCRbeta clonotypes that the gDNA method yielded from a handful of donors. TCRdb stores this immuneACCESS table with in-frame sequences only. Part of the clones is absent; in the studies checked, under half of the shortfall reflects unresolved V genes, and no reason is known for the rest. That table furnishes V, J and clone size, whereas the DNA furnished D and trimming. In this sample the table shows under 2,000,000 clones, approximately 94% of which occur a single time. The ten most abundant clones make up less than 1.5% of the sample.

CD8 naive samples were obtained by positive selection for CCR7 among CD45RO-negative cells, yielding a CD45RA+CCR7+ population from which TemRA cells were excluded. Donors were healthy HIV-negative adults with no recently reported acute infections or vaccinations. Every donor was a Caucasian adult living in Nashville, Tennessee, USA. Blood was collected by leukapheresis, and PBMCs were isolated by Ficoll-Histopaque density gradient centrifugation and then cryopreserved in liquid nitrogen vapor phase. Analytical flow cytometry was used to check the purity and quantity of every magnetically sorted T cell population. Each sorted fraction had its genomic DNA isolated and then quantified by UV absorbance on a Nanodrop 2000c. The data originate from a study of shared clonotypes between healthy human individuals (dated by TCRdb to about 2020). Concerning the study at large: Three men and a couple of women, aged 18 to 49 years, made up the cohort. To increase sequencing depth and limit assay-specific biases, different laboratories used diverse techniques to prepare libraries and sequence TCR repertoires. For each donor, three plates each were used for CD4 naive and CD4 memory, two plates were used for CD8 naive, and one plate was used for CD8 memory. Leukapheresis yielded between about 0.8 and 9.5 billion PBMCs per donor. The study deeply sequenced blood TCR repertoires of roughly five healthy adults to estimate repertoire size and the extent of clonotype sharing between individuals.

Here is what the overall study found, with its caveats: About 5% of naive CD4, 3.5% of naive CD8, roughly 2.4% of memory CD4, and over 0.35% of memory CD8 clonotypes were shared across several donors. Pairwise subsampling indicated that sequencing depth was expected to affect the degree of clonotype sharing among donors. The small number of donors limited the genetic and exposure-history diversity represented. Sampling was restricted to blood, and TCR repertoires in tissue are likely to differ from TCR repertoires in blood. Naive subsets generally had larger estimated clonotype richness than memory subsets did. Incomplete sequencing was indicated by rarefaction of sorted-subset datasets, despite the large sequencing depth. Compared with non-shared clonotypes, clonotypes shared by all four sorted-subset donors had higher generation probabilities.

The TCR was taken from a man aged 18 to 35 in good health. Sequencing input: naive CD8+ T cells sorted from blood. The cell subset or site label of this sample denotes: CD45RA+CCR7+.

The DNA sequence is TGTGCCAGCATTCAGCCGGGACAGGGATTCGAGCAGTACTTC. This translates into CASIQPGQGFEQYF. The sequence joins TRBV28 to TRBJ2-7; the central 9 bases match TRBD1. The CDR3 numbers 14 residues from cysteine through phenylalanine. Just the 42-base CDR3 DNA is kept, in frame starting at base 1. Sequences MDHEN (CDR1) and SYDVKM (CDR2) are obtained from the germline V gene. V is pruned by 7 bases and J by 6 bases, leaving 10 bases of the junction without a gene match.